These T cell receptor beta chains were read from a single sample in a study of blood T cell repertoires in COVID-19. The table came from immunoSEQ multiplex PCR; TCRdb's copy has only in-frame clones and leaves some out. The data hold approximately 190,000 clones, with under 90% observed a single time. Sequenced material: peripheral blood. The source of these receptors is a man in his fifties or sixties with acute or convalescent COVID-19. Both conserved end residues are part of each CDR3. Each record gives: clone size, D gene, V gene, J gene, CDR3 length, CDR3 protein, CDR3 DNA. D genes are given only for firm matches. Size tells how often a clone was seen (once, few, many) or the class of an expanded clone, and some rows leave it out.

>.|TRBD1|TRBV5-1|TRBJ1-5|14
CASSLGDRNQPQHF
TGCGCCAGCAGCTTGGGGGACAGGAATCAGCCCCAGCATTTT
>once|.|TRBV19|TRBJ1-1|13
CASKEELNTEAFF
TGTGCCAGTAAAGAGGAGCTGAACACTGAAGCTTTCTTT
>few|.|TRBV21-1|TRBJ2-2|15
CASSTNRGHTGELFF
TGTGCCAGCAGCACCAACAGGGGACACACCGGGGAGCTGTTTTTT
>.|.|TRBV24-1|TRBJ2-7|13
CATSAVDKYEQYF
TGTGCCACCAGTGCCGTGGACAAATACGAGCAGTACTTC
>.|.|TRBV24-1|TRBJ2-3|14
CATSNGGHTDTQYF
TGTGCCACCAGTAACGGGGGTCACACAGATACGCAGTATTTT
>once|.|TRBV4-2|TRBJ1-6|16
CASSQVEGTPNSPLHF
TGTGCCAGCAGCCAAGTGGAGGGAACTCCTAATTCACCCCTCCACTTT
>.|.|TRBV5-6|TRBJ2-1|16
CASSLGGVSRRNEQFF
TGTGCCAGCAGCTTAGGCGGGGTCTCTCGCCGCAATGAGCAGTTCTTC
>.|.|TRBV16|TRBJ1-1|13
CASSPQGNTEAFF
TGTGCCAGCAGTCCACAGGGGAACACTGAAGCTTTCTTT
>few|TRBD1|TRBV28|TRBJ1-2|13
CASSLWGQQGHTF
TGTGCCAGCAGTTTATGGGGACAGCAAGGCCACACCTTC
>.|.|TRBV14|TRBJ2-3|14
CASSRHQGTDTQYF
TGTGCCAGCAGCCGGCACCAGGGCACAGATACGCAGTATTTT
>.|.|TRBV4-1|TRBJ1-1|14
CASSGRTMNTEAFF
TGCGCCAGCAGCGGACGGACAATGAACACTGAAGCTTTCTTT
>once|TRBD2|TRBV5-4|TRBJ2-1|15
CASSLSSGSAYEQFF
TGTGCCAGCAGCCTCTCTAGCGGGAGTGCTTATGAGCAGTTCTTC
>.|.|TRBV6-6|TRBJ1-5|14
CASSYMGGNQPQHF
TGTGCCAGCAGTTACATGGGGGGTAATCAGCCCCAGCATTTT
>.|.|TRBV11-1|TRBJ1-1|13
CASSLGAGTEAFF
TGTGCCAGCAGCTTAGGCGCGGGGACTGAAGCTTTCTTT
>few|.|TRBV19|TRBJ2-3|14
CASSTRGSTDTQYF
TGTGCCAGTAGTACCCGGGGTAGCACAGATACGCAGTATTTT
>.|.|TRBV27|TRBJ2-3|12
CASTAPGTSMYF
TGTGCCAGTACTGCCCCGGGGACAAGTATGTATTTT
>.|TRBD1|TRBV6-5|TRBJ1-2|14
CASSYLGQGGGYTF
TGTGCCAGCAGTTACTTGGGACAGGGAGGGGGCTACACCTTC
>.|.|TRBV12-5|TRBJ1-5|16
CASGLGDTFSNQPQHF
TGTGCTAGTGGTTTGGGGGACACGTTTAGCAATCAGCCCCAGCATTTT
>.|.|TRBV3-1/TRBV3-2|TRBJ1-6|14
CASSPGQGNSPLHF
TGTGCCAGCAGCCCGGGACAAGGTAATTCACCCCTCCACTTT